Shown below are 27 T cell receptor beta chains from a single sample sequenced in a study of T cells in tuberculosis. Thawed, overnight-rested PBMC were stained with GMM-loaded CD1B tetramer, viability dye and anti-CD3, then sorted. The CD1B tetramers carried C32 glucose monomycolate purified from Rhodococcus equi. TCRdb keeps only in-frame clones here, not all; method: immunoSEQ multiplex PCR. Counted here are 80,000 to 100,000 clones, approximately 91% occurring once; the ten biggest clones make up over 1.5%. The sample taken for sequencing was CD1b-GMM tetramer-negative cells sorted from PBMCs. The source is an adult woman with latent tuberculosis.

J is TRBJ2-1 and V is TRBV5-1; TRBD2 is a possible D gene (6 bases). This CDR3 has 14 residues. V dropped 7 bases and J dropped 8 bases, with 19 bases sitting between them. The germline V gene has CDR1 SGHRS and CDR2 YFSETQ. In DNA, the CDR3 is TGCGCCAGCGGACCGGGGGAGGTCAGGGATGAGCAGTTCTTC. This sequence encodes CASGPGEVRDEQFF.

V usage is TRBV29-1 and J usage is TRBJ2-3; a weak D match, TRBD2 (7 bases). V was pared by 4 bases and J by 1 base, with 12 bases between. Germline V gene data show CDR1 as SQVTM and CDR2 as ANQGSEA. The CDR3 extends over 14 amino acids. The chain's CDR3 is CSVGAGAGTDTQYF. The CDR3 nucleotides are TGCAGCGTTGGTGCGGGGGCCGGCACAGATACGCAGTATTTT.

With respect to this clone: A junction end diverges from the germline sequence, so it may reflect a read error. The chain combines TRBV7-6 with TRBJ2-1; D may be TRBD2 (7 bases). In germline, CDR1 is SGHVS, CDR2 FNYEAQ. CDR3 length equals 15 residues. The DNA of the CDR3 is TGTGCCAGCAGTTTAGGCTCTCGGGGGGCGAGTGAGCAGTTCTTC. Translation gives CASSLGSRGASEQFF. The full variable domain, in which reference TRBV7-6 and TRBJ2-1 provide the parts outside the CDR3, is GAGVSQSPRYKVTKRGQDVALRCDPISGHVSLYWYRQALGQGPEFLTYFNYEAQQDKSGLPNDRFSAERPEGSISTLTIQRTEQRDSAMYRCASSLGSRGASEQFFGPGTRLTVL.

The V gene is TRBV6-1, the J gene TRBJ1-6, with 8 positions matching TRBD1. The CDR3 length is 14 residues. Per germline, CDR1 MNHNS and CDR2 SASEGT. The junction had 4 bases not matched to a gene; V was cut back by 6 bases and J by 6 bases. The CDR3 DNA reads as TGTGCCAGCAGGGACAGGGTCGGTAATTCACCCCTCCACTTT. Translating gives CASRDRVGNSPLHF.

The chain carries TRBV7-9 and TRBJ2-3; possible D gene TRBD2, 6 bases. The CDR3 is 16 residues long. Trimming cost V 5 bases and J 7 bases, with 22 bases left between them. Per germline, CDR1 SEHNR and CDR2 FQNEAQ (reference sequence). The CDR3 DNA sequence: TGTGCCAGCAGCCCCCATTCCACGGGACTGCTAAATACGCAGTATTTT. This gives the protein CASSPHSTGLLNTQYF.

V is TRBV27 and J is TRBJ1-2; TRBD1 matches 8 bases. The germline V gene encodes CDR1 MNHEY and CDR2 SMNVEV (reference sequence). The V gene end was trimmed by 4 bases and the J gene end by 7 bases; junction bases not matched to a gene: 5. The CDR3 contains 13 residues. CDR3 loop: CASSWDRSVGYTF. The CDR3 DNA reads TGTGCCAGCAGTTGGGACAGGTCCGTTGGCTACACCTTC.

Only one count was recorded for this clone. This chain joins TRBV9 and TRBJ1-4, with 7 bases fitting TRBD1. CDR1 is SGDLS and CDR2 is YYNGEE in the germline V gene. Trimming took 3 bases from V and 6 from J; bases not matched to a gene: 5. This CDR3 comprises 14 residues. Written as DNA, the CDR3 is TGTGCCAGCAGCGCCGGGGACAGCCATGAAAAACTGTTTTTT. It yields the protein CASSAGDSHEKLFF.

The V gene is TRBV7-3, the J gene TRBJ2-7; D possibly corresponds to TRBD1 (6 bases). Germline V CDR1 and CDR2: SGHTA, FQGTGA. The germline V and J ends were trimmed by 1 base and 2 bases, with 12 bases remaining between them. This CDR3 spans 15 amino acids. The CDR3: CASSLILRQAYEQYV. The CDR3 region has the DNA TGTGCCAGCAGCTTAATCCTGAGACAGGCCTACGAGCAGTACGTC.

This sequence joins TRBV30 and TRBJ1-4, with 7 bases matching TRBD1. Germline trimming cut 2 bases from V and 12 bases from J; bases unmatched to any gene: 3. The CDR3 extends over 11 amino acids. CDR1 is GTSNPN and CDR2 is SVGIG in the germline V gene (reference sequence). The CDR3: CAWSFGQELFF. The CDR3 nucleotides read TGTGCCTGGAGTTTCGGACAGGAACTGTTTTTT. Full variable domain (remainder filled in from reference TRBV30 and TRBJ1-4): SQTIHQWPATLVQPVGSPLSLECTVEGTSNPNLYWYRQAAGRGLQLLFYSVGIGQISSEVPQNLSASRPQDRQFILSSKKLLLSDSGFYLCAWSFGQELFFGSGTQLSVL.

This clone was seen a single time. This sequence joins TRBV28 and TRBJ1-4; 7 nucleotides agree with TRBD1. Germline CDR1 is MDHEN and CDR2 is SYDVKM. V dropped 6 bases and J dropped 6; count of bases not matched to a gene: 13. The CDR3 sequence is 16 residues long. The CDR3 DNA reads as TGTGCCAGCAGCTCACTAGAAGGGGACAGCGATGAAAAACTGTTTTTT. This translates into CASSSLEGDSDEKLFF. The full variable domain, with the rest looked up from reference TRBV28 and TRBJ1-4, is DVKVTQSSRYLVKRTGEKVFLECVQDMDHENMFWYRQDPGLGLRLIYFSYDVKMKEKGDIPEGYSVSREKKERFSLILESASTNQTSMYLCASSSLEGDSDEKLFFGSGTQLSVL.

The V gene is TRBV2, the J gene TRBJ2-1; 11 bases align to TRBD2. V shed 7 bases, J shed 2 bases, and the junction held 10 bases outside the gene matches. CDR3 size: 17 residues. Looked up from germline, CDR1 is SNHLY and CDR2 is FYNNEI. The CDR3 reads CASTALAGGRAYNEQFF. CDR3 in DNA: TGTGCCAGCACGGCGTTAGCGGGGGGGCGGGCCTACAATGAGCAGTTCTTC.

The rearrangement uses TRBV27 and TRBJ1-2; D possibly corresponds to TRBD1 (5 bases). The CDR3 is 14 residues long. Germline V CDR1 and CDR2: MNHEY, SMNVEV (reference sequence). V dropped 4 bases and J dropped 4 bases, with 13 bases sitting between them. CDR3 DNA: TGTGCCAGCAGTTCGGGGGGACGTGGCTATGGCTACACCTTC. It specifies CASSSGGRGYGYTF.

CDR3 sequence reads: CSVLRQGAGEKLFF. The DNA of the CDR3 is TGCAGCGTTCTGCGACAGGGGGCTGGGGAAAAACTGTTTTTT. The chain carries TRBV29-1 and TRBJ1-4; 10 bases agree with TRBD1. V gave up 5 bases and J gave up 8 bases; unmatched junction bases: 8. The length of the CDR3 is 14 residues. From germline, CDR1 is SQVTM and CDR2 ANQGSEA.

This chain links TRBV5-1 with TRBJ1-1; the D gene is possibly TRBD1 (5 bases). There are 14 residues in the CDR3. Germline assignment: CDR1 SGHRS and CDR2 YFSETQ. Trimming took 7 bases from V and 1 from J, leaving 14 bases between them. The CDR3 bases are TGCGCCAGCGGCCAGGGAATTAAGAACACTGAAGCTTTCTTT. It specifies CASGQGIKNTEAFF. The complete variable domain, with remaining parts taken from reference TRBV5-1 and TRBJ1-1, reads KAGVTQTPRYLIKTRGQQVTLSCSPISGHRSVSWYQQTPGQGLQFLFEYFSETQRNKGNFPGRFSGRQFSNSRSEMNVSTLELGDSALYLCASGQGIKNTEAFFGQGTRLTVV.

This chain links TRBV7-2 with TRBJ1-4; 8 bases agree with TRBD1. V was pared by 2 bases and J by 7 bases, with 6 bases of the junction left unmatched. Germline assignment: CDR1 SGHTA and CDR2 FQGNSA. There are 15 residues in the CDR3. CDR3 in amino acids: CASSLSGGKSEKLFF. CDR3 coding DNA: TGTGCCAGCAGCTTATCAGGGGGCAAAAGTGAAAAACTGTTTTTT.

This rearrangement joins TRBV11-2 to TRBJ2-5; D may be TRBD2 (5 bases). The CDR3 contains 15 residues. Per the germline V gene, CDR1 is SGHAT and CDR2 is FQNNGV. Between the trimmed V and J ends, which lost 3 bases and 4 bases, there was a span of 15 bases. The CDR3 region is CASSFPGIGGETQYF. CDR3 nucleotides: TGTGCCAGCAGCTTTCCCGGGATTGGAGGAGAGACCCAGTACTTC.

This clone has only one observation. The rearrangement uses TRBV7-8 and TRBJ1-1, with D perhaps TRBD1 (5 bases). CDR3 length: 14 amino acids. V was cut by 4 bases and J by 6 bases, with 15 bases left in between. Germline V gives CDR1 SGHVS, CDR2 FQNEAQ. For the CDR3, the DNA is TGTGCCAGCAGCTCCCAGGAGGGAGGGGCTGAAGCTTTCTTT. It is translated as CASSSQEGGAEAFF.

The CDR3 region has the DNA TGTGCCAGCAGCCTACTAGCGGGGGGACCTAGGGAGCAGTACTTC. Amino acid sequence: CASSLLAGGPREQYF. The chain has TRBV7-6 and TRBJ2-7; the match to TRBD2 covers 12 bases. The trim removed 5 bases at V and 7 bases at J, leaving 9 bases unmatched. Germline loops: CDR1 SGHVS, CDR2 FNYEAQ. The CDR3 runs 15 residues.

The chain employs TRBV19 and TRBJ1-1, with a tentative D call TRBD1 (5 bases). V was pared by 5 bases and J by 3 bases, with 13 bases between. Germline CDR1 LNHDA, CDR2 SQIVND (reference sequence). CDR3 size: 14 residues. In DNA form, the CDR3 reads TGTGCCAGTAGTGAGCGGGACGGGGACACTGAAGCTTTCTTT. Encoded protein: CASSERDGDTEAFF. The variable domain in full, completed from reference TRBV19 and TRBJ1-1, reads DGGITQSPKYLFRKEGQNVTLSCEQNLNHDAMYWYRQDPGQGLRLIYYSQIVNDFQKGDIAEGYSVSREKKESFPLTVTSAQKNPTAFYLCASSERDGDTEAFFGQGTRLTVV.

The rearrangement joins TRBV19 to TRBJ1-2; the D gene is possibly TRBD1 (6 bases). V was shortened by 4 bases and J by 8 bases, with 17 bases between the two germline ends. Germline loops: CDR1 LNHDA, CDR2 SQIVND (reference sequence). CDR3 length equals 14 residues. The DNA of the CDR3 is TGTGCCAGTAGTACTGGCAGGGGCGAGCGGGGCTACACCTTC. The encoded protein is CASSTGRGERGYTF. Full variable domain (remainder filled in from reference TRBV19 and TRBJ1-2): DGGITQSPKYLFRKEGQNVTLSCEQNLNHDAMYWYRQDPGQGLRLIYYSQIVNDFQKGDIAEGYSVSREKKESFPLTVTSAQKNPTAFYLCASSTGRGERGYTFGSGTRLTVV.

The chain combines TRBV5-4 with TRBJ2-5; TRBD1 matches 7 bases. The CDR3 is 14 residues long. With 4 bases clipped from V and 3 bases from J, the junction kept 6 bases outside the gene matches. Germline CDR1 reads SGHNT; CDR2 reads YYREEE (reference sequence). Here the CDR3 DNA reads TGTGCCAGCAGCCTTCGACAGGGAAAAGAGACCCAGTACTTC. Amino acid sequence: CASSLRQGKETQYF.

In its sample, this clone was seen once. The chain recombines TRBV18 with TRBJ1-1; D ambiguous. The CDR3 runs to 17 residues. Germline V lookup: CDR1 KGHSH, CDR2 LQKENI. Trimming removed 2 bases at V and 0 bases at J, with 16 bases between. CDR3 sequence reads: CASSPEVQTTLNTEAFF. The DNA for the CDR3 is TGTGCCAGCTCACCAGAGGTACAGACTACTTTGAACACTGAAGCTTTCTTT.

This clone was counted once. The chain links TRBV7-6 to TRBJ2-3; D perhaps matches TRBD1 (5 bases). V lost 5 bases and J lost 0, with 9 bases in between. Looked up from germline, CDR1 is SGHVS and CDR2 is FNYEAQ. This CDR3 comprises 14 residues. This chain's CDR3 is CASSRTPSTDTQYF. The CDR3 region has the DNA TGTGCCAGCAGCCGGACACCTAGCACAGATACGCAGTATTTT.

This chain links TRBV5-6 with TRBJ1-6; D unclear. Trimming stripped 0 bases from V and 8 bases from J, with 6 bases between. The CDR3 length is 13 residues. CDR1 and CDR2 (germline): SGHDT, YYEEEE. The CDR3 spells CASSLGRDSPLHF. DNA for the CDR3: TGTGCCAGCAGCTTGGGTCGGGATTCACCCCTCCACTTT.

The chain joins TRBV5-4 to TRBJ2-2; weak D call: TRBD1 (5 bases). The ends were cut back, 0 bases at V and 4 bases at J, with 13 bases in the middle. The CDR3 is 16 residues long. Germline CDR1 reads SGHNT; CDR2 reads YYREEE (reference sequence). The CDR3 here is CASSLAAGLVTGELFF. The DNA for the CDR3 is TGTGCCAGCAGCTTGGCGGCAGGGTTGGTCACCGGGGAGCTGTTTTTT.

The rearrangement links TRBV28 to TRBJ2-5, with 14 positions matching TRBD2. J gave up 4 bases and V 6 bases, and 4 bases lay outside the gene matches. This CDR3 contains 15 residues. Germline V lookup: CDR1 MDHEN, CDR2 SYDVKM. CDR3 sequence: CASRRLAGGGETQYF. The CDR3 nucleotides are TGTGCCAGCAGAAGACTAGCGGGGGGGGGAGAGACCCAGTACTTC.

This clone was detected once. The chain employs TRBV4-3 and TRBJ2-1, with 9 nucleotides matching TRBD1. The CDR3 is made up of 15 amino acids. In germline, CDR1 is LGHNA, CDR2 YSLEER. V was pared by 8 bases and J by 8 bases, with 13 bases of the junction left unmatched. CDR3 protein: CASGPTGGALDEQFF. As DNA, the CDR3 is TGCGCCAGCGGACCTACAGGGGGCGCATTGGATGAGCAGTTCTTC.